Listed below are T cell receptor beta chains from one sample, sequenced in a study of human T cells and chemical hapten exposure. A single record per CDR3 protein comes from TCRdb applying MiXCR to the RACE reads. This sample has tens of thousands of distinct CDR3 sequences, with around 8.8% found just once. The sequenced sample was whole blood, obtained in connection with sensitization to the hapten diphenylcyclopropenone (DPC). The receptor source for this set is a woman between 45 and 60 years old with alopecia areata. Some clones in this sample may be carry-over from other donors' samples. Both conserved end residues are part of each CDR3. Each record gives: D gene, J gene, clone size, V gene, CDR3 DNA, CDR3 protein. D genes are given only for firm matches. The listing skips clone size in some rows; elsewhere it reads once, few, many or a size class.

D: TRBD1; J: TRBJ2-7; size: few; V: TRBV2; DNA: TGTGCCGGCGGGGGACAGGGGAGGGACGAGCAGTACTTC; CDR3: CAGGGQGRDEQYF
D: NA; J: TRBJ1-1; size: once; V: TRBV20-1; DNA: TGCAGTGCTAGAGATCTGGCAGGGGAGGTTGAAGCTTTCTTT; CDR3: CSARDLAGEVEAFF
D: NA; J: TRBJ2-5; size: many; V: TRBV12-3/TRBV12-4; DNA: TGTGCCAGCAAGAGTATTGGAGAGACCCAGTACTTC; CDR3: CASKSIGETQYF
D: TRBD2; J: TRBJ2-3; size: NA; V: TRBV5-1; DNA: TGCGCCAGCAGCTTATTAGCGGGGGACACAGATACGCAGTATTTT; CDR3: CASSLLAGDTDTQYF
D: NA; J: TRBJ2-1; size: NA; V: TRBV6-7; DNA: TGTGCCAGCAGTTACTCCAGGGGATTATCCTACAATGAGCAGTTCTTC; CDR3: CASSYSRGLSYNEQFF
D: NA; J: TRBJ1-4; size: many; V: TRBV27; DNA: TGTGCCAGCAGTTTGCAGGGGTTTGAAAAACTGTTTTTT; CDR3: CASSLQGFEKLFF
D: NA; J: TRBJ2-5; size: NA; V: TRBV21-1; DNA: TGTGCCAGCAGCAAAAATCCGGGACGGCGGCGGAAGACCCAGTACTTC; CDR3: CASSKNPGRRRKTQYF
D: NA; J: TRBJ1-3; size: NA; V: TRBV2; DNA: TGTGCCAGCATCTGGGACGGAGGAAACACCATATATTTT; CDR3: CASIWDGGNTIYF
D: NA; J: TRBJ1-3; size: NA; V: TRBV12-3/TRBV12-4; DNA: TGTGCCTGGGCACACGTCTCTGGAAACACCATATATTTT; CDR3: CAWAHVSGNTIYF
D: NA; J: TRBJ1-5; size: few; V: TRBV19; DNA: TGTGCCAGTAGTTTTTTGACCTGGCATCAGCCCCAGCATTTT; CDR3: CASSFLTWHQPQHF
D: TRBD1; J: TRBJ1-1; size: NA; V: TRBV7-2; DNA: TGTGCCAGCAGCTTAATCACAGGGGTGACCACTGAAGCTTTCTTT; CDR3: CASSLITGVTTEAFF
D: NA; J: TRBJ2-7; size: NA; V: TRBV19; DNA: TGTGCCAGTAGCAGCGGAGGGACAGCCCTCTACGAGCAGTACTTC; CDR3: CASSSGGTALYEQYF
D: TRBD2; J: TRBJ2-1; size: NA; V: TRBV12-3/TRBV12-4; DNA: TGTGCCAGCAGTATTAGCGGGGGGGCCATTTGGGATGAGCAGTTCTTC; CDR3: CASSISGGAIWDEQFF
D: NA; J: TRBJ2-1; size: many; V: TRBV7-2; DNA: TGTGCCAGCAGCCCCACCGGGACCCACAATGAGCAGTTCTTC; CDR3: CASSPTGTHNEQFF
D: TRBD1; J: TRBJ1-5; size: many; V: TRBV29-1; DNA: TGCAGCGCAGGACAGGGGGTGGATCAGCCCCAGCATTTT; CDR3: CSAGQGVDQPQHF
D: NA; J: TRBJ1-1; size: many; V: TRBV4-1; DNA: TGCGCCAGCAGCCAAGTCATCAGCCTCGCTGAAGCTTTCTTT; CDR3: CASSQVISLAEAFF
D: NA; J: TRBJ1-1; size: few; V: TRBV5-1; DNA: TGCGCCAGCAGCCCGGGACTGAGCACTGAAGCTTTCTTT; CDR3: CASSPGLSTEAFF
D: NA; J: TRBJ2-1; size: NA; V: TRBV28; DNA: TGTGCCAGCAGTCCCCCGCCCTTAGGGGACAATGAGCAGTTCTTC; CDR3: CASSPPPLGDNEQFF
D: TRBD2; J: TRBJ2-7; size: many; V: TRBV28; DNA: TGTGCCACTACCGGGACTAGAGGCCCCTACGAGCAGTACTTC; CDR3: CATTGTRGPYEQYF
D: NA; J: TRBJ2-3; size: few; V: TRBV6-5; DNA: TGTGCCAGCAGTCCCCTGAGGGCGGATACGCAGTATTTT; CDR3: CASSPLRADTQYF
D: TRBD2; J: TRBJ2-5; size: NA; V: TRBV28; DNA: TGTGCCAGCAGTCCTCTCTTGGTGGTAGCGGGAGGAGAGACCCAGTACTTC; CDR3: CASSPLLVVAGGETQYF
D: NA; J: TRBJ1-6; size: NA; V: TRBV10-2; DNA: TGCGCCAGCAGTGAGGGAGGGATTTCACCCCTCCACTTT; CDR3: CASSEGGISPLHF
D: NA; J: TRBJ1-6; size: many; V: TRBV12-3/TRBV12-4; DNA: TGTGCCAGCAGTCCCCGGGCCTCTCTGGGCTATAATTCACCCCTCCACTTT; CDR3: CASSPRASLGYNSPLHF
D: NA; J: TRBJ1-1; size: NA; V: TRBV5-1; DNA: TGCGCCAGCAGCTTGGCGGGGAGGACGGCCACTGAAGCTTTCTTT; CDR3: CASSLAGRTATEAFF
D: NA; J: TRBJ2-7; size: NA; V: TRBV11-2; DNA: TGTGCCAGCAGCGGACAGCACTACGAGCAGTACTTC; CDR3: CASSGQHYEQYF
D: NA; J: TRBJ2-3; size: few; V: TRBV29-1; DNA: TGCAGCGTTGATGAGGCCACAGATACGCAGTATTTT; CDR3: CSVDEATDTQYF